This T cell receptor (beta chain) stems from a study of blood T cell repertoires in COVID-19. The CDR3 sequence is 13 residues long. Trimming left V 0 bases short and J 7 bases short, with 9 bases between. Germline CDR1 LGHNA, CDR2 YNFKEQ. Repertoires were generated with immunoSEQ multiplex PCR, while TCRdb's copy carries only in-frame clones and drops some. This table holds around 300,000 clones, about nine tenths found once. Input material: PBMCs or T cells enriched from blood (not recorded which). The receptor was derived from a woman in her thirties or forties who had recovered from COVID-19. The rearrangement links TRBV4-2 to TRBJ2-5; D remains ambiguous. Here the CDR3 DNA reads TGTGCCAGCAGCCAAGAAGGCTCGGGGACCCAGTACTTC. Translating gives CASSQEGSGTQYF.